The T cell receptor beta chain under discussion was sequenced for a study of blood T cells in healthy people across ages (dated by TCRdb to 2013 to 2016). About the full investigation: In model experiments, roughly one uniquely barcoded TCR beta cDNA molecule per two T cells was captured by template switching. For two donors (one aged 18 to 29 and one aged 80 or older), the study analyzed two additional independent replicas of 1 million unique cDNA reads from the same blood draw. Four age groups were formed from the donors: young (average roughly 15 years), middle-aged (more than 35), aged (about 68) and long-lived (82). To avoid experimental bias, donors of different ages were spread randomly across the sequencing lanes. Age-related changes in TCR beta repertoire diversity were measured in the study by deep sequencing normalized with unique cDNA molecular identifiers.

Findings and caveats that apply to the study as a whole: Observed TCR beta diversity per million T cells fell roughly linearly with age, and a significant reduction was already apparent by age approximately 40. The long-lived group showed more naive CD4+ T cells, fewer expanded clones and increased TCR diversity than the aged group, suggesting age selection. Estimates of total diversity based on one million sequenced T cells were considered lower bounds and underestimates. Because profiling used bulk unsorted PBMCs, naive and antigen-experienced compartments could not be compared conclusively. Because the CMV infection status of the donors was unknown, age-related changes in expanded clonotypes may potentially have been confounded. The percentage of naive T cells measured by flow cytometry correlated strongly with observed TCR beta diversity.

Systemically healthy Caucasian individuals from Russia, around 38 in total and aged about 6 to 100 years, were included as donors. Each donor gave approximately 9.3 milliliters of peripheral blood, collected into EDTA-treated Vacutainer tubes. Ficoll-Paque density-gradient centrifugation was used to isolate PBMCs, with at least 6.5 million per sample. Trizol reagent was used to extract total RNA from PBMCs, with at least 5 micrograms per sample. The percentages of naive CD45RAhigh/CD27high T cells were determined by flow cytometry on a PBMC aliquot from every donor. Including the terminal cysteine and phenylalanine, the CDR3 comprises 15 residues. The sequence is cut down to CDR3 DNA, 45 bases in frame from base 1. Trimming removed 2 bases from V and 2 bases from J, leaving 11 bases between the germline ends. Sequences SGHTS (CDR1) and YDEGEE (CDR2) are obtained from the germline V gene. The library was built by means of 5' RACE. The reads were generated on an Illumina HiSeq 2500. A second PCR of roughly 7 to 12 cycles was performed with a sample-barcoded 5' primer and a J-beta primer mix. A template-switch 5' adaptor carrying 12 random nucleotides introduced a unique molecular identifier onto each TCR beta cDNA molecule. At least 3 million CDR3-containing paired-end reads were obtained from each sample. First-strand cDNA synthesis was performed from all RNA using the Mint cDNA synthesis kit, with priming by a TRBC-specific oligonucleotide. All cDNA was treated with uracil-DNA glycosylase and then went through a first 18-cycle PCR with the universal primers M1SS and BC2_uni_R. The paper's data handling went like this. For normalization, 1 million high-quality reads were randomly selected from each sample, with every read carrying a distinct molecular identifier. Reads with shared molecular identifiers were discarded instead of being binned into consensus sequences. CDR3 identification, clonotype clustering and error correction used MiTCR with a Q25 quality threshold and the strictest error-elimination algorithm. A nonparametric unseen species model with Euler transformation was used to estimate a lower bound on total TCR beta diversity. TCRdb itself trimmed the public reads at Q25 with fastp, ran MiXCR and retained productive beta chains. Each CDR3 protein gets just one entry, which takes the most common genes and DNA from the rows behind it. TCRdb's processing, not the study's, gives the V and J calls here. For this sample the table gives 1.5 million or so distinct CDR3 sequences, of which 42% were detected only once. Around 8% of the sample belongs to the ten largest clones.

Turning to this clonotype: What this receptor recognizes is not known. No base qualities exist here, and no much larger clone lies one base off it.

The sequence links TRBV5-8 to TRBJ2-1, with no confidently assigned D gene. Source material: blood. The receptor was derived from a woman between 18 and 29 years old in good health. The sequenced DNA is TGTGCCAGCAGCTTAGGGAACGGAGCCTACAATGAGCAGTTCTTC. Its coded protein is CASSLGNGAYNEQFF.